Shown below are 26 T cell receptor beta chains from a single sample sequenced in a study of molecular identifiers for immune sequencing clone quantification. TCRdb processed the PCR reads anew with MiXCR; each CDR3 protein has one entry. The data show more than 6,000 distinct CDR3 sequences, 15% to 20% seen once. The specimen sequenced was naive CD8+ T cells from blood, with Jurkat cell RNA spiked in. This sample's subset: FACS-sorted CD8+CD4-CCR7+CD45RA+ naive T cells. The receptors stem from a human donor in good health. Some libraries in this study had Jurkat cell RNA spiked in.

This chain joins TRBV7-9 and TRBJ2-2; D uncertain. In germline, CDR1 is SEHNR, CDR2 FQNEAQ (reference sequence). The CDR3 totals 16 residues. With 2 bases removed from V and 0 bases from J, the gap between germline ends came to 10 bases. In nucleotides, the CDR3 is TGTGCCAGCAGCTTATTGACCGAAACGAACACCGGGGAGCTGTTTTTT. This sequence encodes CASSLLTETNTGELFF.

With regard to this clonotype: Given the absence of the conserved phenylalanine or tryptophan at the CDR3 end, a read error is likely. It is unclear where the CDR3 begins or ends on the DNA, so no DNA is shown, and the CDR3 is as TCRdb lists it. This chain links TRBV4-2 with TRBJ2-7; the D call TRBD2 from the table was never checked on the DNA. Inclusive of both ends, the CDR3 amounts to 15 amino acids. Germline V lookup: CDR1 LGHNA, CDR2 YNFKEQ. The CDR3 region is CASTPSGTSDYEQCS.

This clonotype was recorded many times. This rearrangement joins TRBV7-9 to TRBJ1-3; no definite D call. The CDR3 consists of 14 residues. The germline V gene encodes CDR1 SEHNR and CDR2 FQNEAQ (reference sequence). With 6 bases removed from V and 3 bases from J, the gap between germline ends came to 12 bases. CDR3 coding DNA: TGTGCCAGCAGGCACCGGACGGGTGGAAACACCATATATTTT. This codes for CASRHRTGGNTIYF.

This clonotype showed up many times. CDR3 DNA: TGTGCCAGTAGTATAGGGTCCGGGGGGCCAGTGCCCTACGAGCAGTACTTC. Translating it yields CASSIGSGGPVPYEQYF. The V call is TRBV19, the J call TRBJ2-7, with D possibly matching TRBD2 (7 bases). The germline gives CDR1 LNHDA, CDR2 SQIVND (reference sequence). This CDR3 region has 17 residues. V was cut by 1 base and J by 2 bases, with 18 bases left in between.

Sample share makes this clonotype medium-sized (0.01 to 0.1%). This chain links TRBV19 with TRBJ1-1; D is unclear. CDR3 size: 14 residues. Deletions cut 5 bases from V and 6 bases from J, with 16 bases between. Germline assignment: CDR1 LNHDA and CDR2 SQIVND (reference sequence). CDR3 in DNA: TGTGCCAGTAGTCTTGTTGGCAGCTACCCTGAAGCTTTCTTT. Translating gives CASSLVGSYPEAFF.

This clonotype counts as medium-sized. The chain links TRBV4-1 to TRBJ2-3; D gene ambiguous. CDR3 length equals 18 residues. CDR1 and CDR2 from the germline V gene are MGHRA and YSYEKL. V was cut by 1 base and J by 2 bases, with 19 bases left in between. As DNA, the CDR3 is TGCGCCAGCAGCCAAGGGGGTAATACTATCAAATACACAGATACGCAGTATTTT. Protein: CASSQGGNTIKYTDTQYF.

This clonotype appeared a few times. A much more abundant neighbour one base away suggests this may be a read error. This chain uses TRBV3-1 with TRBJ2-7; D may match TRBD1 or TRBD2 (6 bases each). The CDR3 consists of 13 residues. From germline, CDR1 is LGHDT and CDR2 YNNKEL (reference sequence). The CDR3 DNA reads TGTGCCCGCAGCCGACCGGGGGCTGGCGAGCAGTACTTC. Residues: CARSRPGAGEQYF.

In its sample, this clonotype ranks as medium-sized (0.01 to 0.1%). The chain is built from TRBV2 and TRBJ1-2; D not resolved. The germline V and J ends were trimmed by 3 bases and 0 bases, with 5 bases remaining between them. Per the germline V gene, CDR1 is SNHLY and CDR2 is FYNNEI. This CDR3 region has 13 residues. The CDR3: CASSDRANYGYTF. The CDR3 nucleotides read TGTGCCAGCAGTGACAGAGCTAACTATGGCTACACCTTC.

In its sample, this clonotype is medium-sized. The V gene is TRBV29-1, the J gene TRBJ1-1, with D possibly TRBD1 on 6 matching bases. The CDR3 is 11 amino acids. Germline V CDR1 and CDR2: SQVTM, ANQGSEA. V dropped 7 bases and J dropped 1 base, with 7 bases sitting between them. The CDR3 DNA is TGCAGCGCGGACAGGAACACTGAAGCTTTCTTT. Encoded protein: CSADRNTEAFF.

In regard to this clonotype: Just one base apart from a much larger clone, this may be a read error. The chain combines TRBV28 with TRBJ1-4; D remains unclear. The CDR3 is made up of 14 amino acids. Germline V CDR1 and CDR2: MDHEN, SYDVKM. Trimming removed 8 bases from V and 5 bases from J, with 15 bases in between. The CDR3 reads CASGPRMRNEKLFF. The DNA for the CDR3 is TGTGCCAGCGGCCCAAGGATGAGGAATGAAAAACTGTTTTTT.

By share of the sample, this clonotype is medium-sized (0.01 to 0.1%). This chain uses TRBV13 with TRBJ1-2; D is unresolved. The V and J ends lost 1 base and 4 bases respectively, with 4 bases between them. From germline, CDR1 is PRHDT and CDR2 FYEKMQ (reference sequence). The CDR3 totals 12 residues. CDR3 loop: CASSLDGYGYTF. Here the CDR3 DNA reads TGTGCCAGCAGCTTAGACGGCTATGGCTACACCTTC. The variable domain in full, with the rest retrieved from reference TRBV13 and TRBJ1-2, is AAGVIQSPRHLIKEKRETATLKCYPIPRHDTVYWYQQGPGQDPQFLISFYEKMQSDKGSIPDRFSAQQFSDYHSELNMSSLELGDSALYFCASSLDGYGYTFGSGTRLTVV.

The rearrangement uses TRBV12-3 or TRBV12-4 and TRBJ2-7; 9 bases line up with TRBD1. V lost 6 bases, J lost 3 bases, and 6 bases stayed unmatched. This CDR3 spans 14 amino acids. CDR3 nucleotides: TGTGCCAGCAGGACCCGGGACAGGGACTACGAGCAGTACTTC. It specifies CASRTRDRDYEQYF.

In regard to this clonotype: A clone one base away is much larger, so this may be a read error. The genes are TRBV6-1 and TRBJ2-3, with 7 bases matching TRBD1. CDR1 is MNHNS and CDR2 is SASEGT in the germline V gene. The ends lost 3 bases at V and 0 bases at J; junction bases unmatched: 6. This CDR3 has 16 amino acids. The CDR3 loop is CASSEWDSFSTDTQYF. The CDR3 coding sequence is TGTGCCAGCAGTGAGTGGGACAGCTTTAGCACAGATACGCAGTATTTT.

Within the sample, this clonotype is medium-sized (0.01 to 0.1%). The chain has TRBV7-9 and TRBJ2-5, with D perhaps being TRBD1 or TRBD2 (7 bases each). The CDR3 loop spans 17 amino acids. The V gene lost 5 bases and the J gene lost 2 bases, with 21 bases spanning the gap. Germline CDR1 is SEHNR and CDR2 is FQNEAQ (reference sequence). CDR3 DNA: TGTGCCAGCAGCCCGCCGTTCAGACAGGGACTACAAGAGACCCAGTACTTC. Translation: CASSPPFRQGLQETQYF.

Ten or more counts support this clonotype. V is TRBV4-3 and J is TRBJ2-1; either TRBD1 or TRBD2 may fit D (5 bases each). The CDR3 runs to 16 residues. CDR1 and CDR2 from the germline V gene are LGHNA and YSLEER. Trimming cost V 0 bases and J 4 bases, with 13 bases left between them. DNA of the CDR3: TGCGCCAGCAGCCAAGATTCCGGGGCCCCGTACAATGAGCAGTTCTTC. As protein: CASSQDSGAPYNEQFF.

This clonotype is judged medium-sized (0.01 to 0.1%). The chain carries TRBV20-1 and TRBJ2-2; the D gene is possibly TRBD2 (7 bases). The V end was cut by 2 bases, the J end by 1 base, with 11 bases between. Germline V gene data show CDR1 as DFQATT and CDR2 as SNEGSKA (reference sequence). The CDR3 runs 15 residues. The CDR3 DNA follows: TGCAGTGCTAGAAGGGGGGGCTGGAACACCGGGGAGCTGTTTTTT. Encoded protein: CSARRGGWNTGELFF.

By share, this clonotype ranks as medium-sized. This chain connects TRBV6-1 to TRBJ2-3; D is uncertain. Germline V gene sequence: CDR1 MNHNS, CDR2 SASEGT. The CDR3 consists of 15 residues. Trimming pared 4 bases from V and 3 bases from J, leaving 14 bases between. The CDR3: CASSGPFMGTDTQYF. CDR3 DNA: TGTGCCAGCAGTGGACCTTTCATGGGGACAGATACGCAGTATTTT.

This rearrangement joins TRBV5-1 to TRBJ2-3; a weak D match, TRBD2 (5 bases). Trimming cost V 2 bases and J 1 base, with 17 bases left between them. In germline, CDR1 is SGHRS, CDR2 YFSETQ. The CDR3 sequence is 17 residues long. The CDR3 loop reads CASSFSGWAAGTDTQYF. In nucleotides, the CDR3 is TGCGCCAGCAGCTTTTCTGGGTGGGCAGCGGGCACAGATACGCAGTATTTT.

This clonotype was seen ten or more times. The chain is built from TRBV6-2 or TRBV6-3 and TRBJ2-7, with D perhaps matching TRBD1 (6 bases). CDR3 length equals 15 residues. Germline V lookup: CDR1 MNHEY, CDR2 SVGEGT. V was cut by 0 bases and J by 3 bases, with 12 bases left in between. The CDR3 DNA follows: TGTGCCAGCAGTTACTCGGACAGAGACTTCTACGAGCAGTACTTC. Translated, it gives CASSYSDRDFYEQYF.

A note on this clonotype: A much more abundant neighbour one base away suggests this may be a read error. This sequence joins TRBV6-4 and TRBJ1-1, with no clear D. The CDR3 contains 13 residues. The V and J ends lost 3 bases and 6 bases respectively, with 11 bases between them. The V gene's germline CDR1 is MRHNA and CDR2 SNTAGT. The CDR3 loop is CASSETVYAEAFF. In DNA, the CDR3 is TGTGCCAGCAGTGAAACGGTTTACGCTGAAGCTTTCTTT.

By share, this clonotype counts as medium-sized. The chain recombines TRBV12-3 or TRBV12-4 with TRBJ2-7; D uncertain. CDR3 size: 14 residues. Trimming left V 1 base short and J 2 bases short, with 9 bases between. CDR3 amino acids: CASSLDYSTYEQYF. As DNA, the CDR3 is TGTGCCAGCAGTTTAGATTACAGCACCTACGAGCAGTACTTC.

This clonotype is classed as medium-sized. V usage is TRBV11-2 and J usage is TRBJ2-3, with TRBD1 matching over 8 bases. The V segment lost 0 bases and the J segment 2 bases; nucleotides outside the gene matches: 10. The CDR3 totals 18 residues. Germline V gene sequence: CDR1 SGHAT, CDR2 FQNNGV. Here the CDR3 reads CASSLDPGTGGYTDTQYF. The CDR3 region has the DNA TGTGCCAGCAGCTTAGACCCTGGGACAGGTGGATACACAGATACGCAGTATTTT. Looking up the rest from reference TRBV11-2 and TRBJ2-3 gives the full variable domain: EAGVAQSPRYKIIEKRQSVAFWCNPISGHATLYWYQQILGQGPKLLIQFQNNGVVDDSQLPKDRFSAERLKGVDSTLKIQPAKLEDSAVYLCASSLDPGTGGYTDTQYFGPGTRLTVL.

The rearrangement joins TRBV9 to TRBJ2-3; D remains ambiguous. Germline V gene lookup returns CDR1 SGDLS and CDR2 YYNGEE. The CDR3 runs to 17 residues. Trimming stripped 4 bases from V and 2 bases from J, with 20 bases between. DNA for the CDR3: TGTGCCAGCAGCCTCCGAGGTAGGGCTGCCCCCACAGATACGCAGTATTTT. Translation gives CASSLRGRAAPTDTQYF.

This rearrangement joins TRBV5-1 to TRBJ2-5; 7 bases are a match to TRBD1. The V gene end was trimmed by 0 bases and the J gene end by 3 bases; junction bases not matched to a gene: 5. The CDR3 length is 15 residues. Germline CDR1 is SGHRS and CDR2 is YFSETQ. The CDR3 DNA reads as TGCGCCAGCAGCTTGGGTTTAACAGGGGAAGAGACCCAGTACTTC. This sequence encodes CASSLGLTGEETQYF.

By proportion, this clonotype is medium-sized. The chain is built from TRBV4-1 and TRBJ2-3; possibly TRBD1 or TRBD2 for D (6 bases each). The germline V and J ends were trimmed by 4 bases and 5 bases, with 13 bases remaining between them. The CDR3 runs 14 residues. The germline CDR1 and CDR2 sequences are MGHRA and YSYEKL. The CDR3 nucleotides read TGCGCCAGCAGCCCGGGGGCTAGTCGAGATACGCAGTATTTT. As protein: CASSPGASRDTQYF.

This clonotype is categorized as medium-sized. The J gene is TRBJ1-5, the V gene TRBV28; 7 positions match TRBD1. The V and J ends lost 4 bases and 0 bases, in that order; junction bases with no gene match: 12. This CDR3 has 18 residues. Germline-derived CDR1 and CDR2 are MDHEN and SYDVKM. In DNA, the CDR3 is TGTGCCAGCAGTTCCAATCCGGGACAGAGTAATAGCAATCAGCCCCAGCATTTT. Amino acid sequence: CASSSNPGQSNSNQPQHF.